A selection of T cell receptor beta chains follows, all from one sample in a study of blood T cell repertoires in COVID-19. Assay used: immunoSEQ multiplex PCR; TCRdb lists only in-frame clones, some missing. This table holds around 190,000 clones, about 88% found once. Material: peripheral blood. The receptor set was obtained from a man between 18 and 35 years old who had recovered from COVID-19. Each CDR3 is given with its conserved first and last residue. Each record gives: J gene, clone size, D gene, V gene, CDR3 length, CDR3 protein, CDR3 DNA. The D gene is left open where the match is weak. Size values are once, few and many counts, or a class for expanded clones, and some rows have none.

TRBJ2-1,.,TRBD2,TRBV5-8,19,CASYLGLAGEGGSYNEQFF,TGTGCCAGCTACCTCGGGCTAGCGGGAGAGGGAGGGTCCTACAATGAGCAGTTCTTC
TRBJ2-1,.,TRBD2,TRBV9,18,CASSVASGVRELYNEQFF,TGTGCCAGCAGCGTAGCTAGCGGGGTAAGGGAACTCTACAATGAGCAGTTCTTC
TRBJ2-2,few,TRBD2,TRBV9,15,CASSLTSGIVGELFF,TGTGCCAGCAGCTTGACTAGCGGGATTGTCGGGGAGCTGTTTTTT
TRBJ2-7,few,.,TRBV7-9,15,CASQRGGPGPDPQYF,TGTGCCAGCCAAAGGGGGGGACCGGGACCCGATCCTCAGTACTTC
TRBJ2-1,few,TRBD1,TRBV28,14,CASSPRTGKNEQFF,TGTGCCAGCAGTCCTCGGACAGGAAAGAATGAGCAGTTCTTC
TRBJ2-7,.,TRBD2,TRBV7-2,16,CASSGGGTSASYEQYF,TGTGCCAGCAGCGGGGGAGGGACTAGCGCGTCCTACGAGCAGTACTTC
TRBJ2-6,.,.,TRBV7-2,16,CASSPDRSAGANVLTF,TGTGCCAGCAGCCCCGATCGGTCCGCTGGGGCCAACGTCCTGACTTTC
TRBJ2-3,.,.,TRBV18,16,CASSPPSSLASDTQYF,TGTGCCAGCTCACCACCGAGTAGCCTGGCGTCAGATACGCAGTATTTT
TRBJ2-6,.,.,TRBV5-6,14,CASSFVSGANVLTF,TGTGCCAGCAGCTTTGTTAGCGGGGCCAACGTCCTGACTTTC
TRBJ2-1,.,.,TRBV9,16,CASSVEALAIYNEQFF,TGTGCCAGCAGCGTAGAAGCACTAGCTATCTACAATGAGCAGTTCTTC
TRBJ1-6,.,TRBD1,TRBV9,14,CASSVRDSNSPLHF,TGTGCCAGCAGCGTAAGGGACAGCAATTCACCCCTCCACTTT
TRBJ1-1,.,.,TRBV5-6,13,CASSLKGSTEAFF,TGTGCCAGCAGCTTGAAGGGGTCCACTGAAGCTTTCTTT
TRBJ2-7,.,.,TRBV6-5,12,CASSFLVGEQYF,TGTGCCAGCAGCTTTCTAGTGGGCGAGCAGTACTTC
TRBJ1-1,few,TRBD1,TRBV11-2,13,CASRQGLNTEAFF,TGTGCCAGTCGACAGGGCCTGAACACTGAAGCTTTCTTT
TRBJ1-6,.,.,TRBV9,13,CASSRDYNSPLHF,TGTGCCAGCAGCAGAGACTATAATTCACCCCTCCACTTT
TRBJ1-4,.,.,TRBV6-5,15,CASSYSRGTGEKLFF,TGTGCCAGCAGTTACTCGAGGGGGACGGGGGAAAAACTGTTTTTT
TRBJ1-5,.,.,TRBV12-3/TRBV12-4,13,CASSLDINQPQHF,TGTGCCAGCAGTTTAGACATTAATCAGCCCCAGCATTTT
TRBJ1-1,.,.,TRBV6-2/TRBV6-3,15,CASSYSWAGRTEAFF,TGTGCCAGCAGTTACTCTTGGGCAGGGCGCACTGAAGCTTTCTTT
TRBJ2-7,.,TRBD1,TRBV2,16,CASITDRGRGSYEQYF,TGTGCCAGCATTACTGACAGGGGGCGAGGATCCTACGAGCAGTACTTC
TRBJ2-7,.,TRBD1,TRBV6-5,12,CASTDRAHEQYF,TGTGCCAGCACCGACAGGGCTCACGAGCAGTACTTC
TRBJ2-3,once,.,TRBV19,15,CASSTLRGGLDTQYF,TGTGCCAGTAGTACCCTGCGGGGAGGTCTAGATACGCAGTATTTT
TRBJ1-5,.,TRBD1,TRBV27,16,CASRGTGQGVYQPQHF,TGTGCCAGCAGGGGGACCGGACAGGGGGTCTATCAGCCCCAGCATTTT